The rows below give T cell receptor beta chains drawn from one sample of a study of blood T cell repertoires in COVID-19. TCRdb's table, derived via immunoSEQ multiplex PCR, lists solely in-frame clones and lacks some. This repertoire shows under 400,000 clones, 88% found once; its top ten account for 1.5% to 2%. Sample: peripheral blood. These receptors were obtained from a woman aged 30 to 39 with COVID-19, enrolled during active disease. Each CDR3 is given with its conserved first and last residue. D genes are given only for firm matches.

cdr3_length v_call d_call cdr3_aa
15 TRBV7-9 TRBD1 CASSSGRGHGTEAFF
14 TRBV6-1 - CASSEAYVRDTQYF
13 TRBV5-4 - CASSLGGGETQYF
16 TRBV5-1 TRBD1 CASSLDGQGPNSPLHF
11 TRBV20-1 - CSAGSVQPQHF
18 TRBV5-4 - CASSFFQGGLNLWTEAFF
16 TRBV18 - CASSPITGGSNEKLFF
19 TRBV5-1 TRBD1 CASSKEAFRTGAVNTEAFF
15 TRBV5-1 TRBD2 CASSITSGETDTQYF
14 TRBV5-4 - CASSLDRAGNTIYF
14 TRBV29-1 - CSGGTPQSTDTQYF
15 TRBV6-2/TRBV6-3 TRBD1 CASSPGGTGNKPQHF
12 TRBV19 - CASKEGTTPLHF
16 TRBV4-1 TRBD1 CASSQVTGGWGQPQHF
14 TRBV7-9 TRBD1 CASSLGQGADGYTF
13 TRBV13 TRBD2 CASGGGSTDTQYF
17 TRBV5-8 - CASSLGAGLRSGNTIYF
11 TRBV7-9 - CASGQPGEAFF
14 TRBV30 - CAWSVGAGPSPLHF
13 TRBV5-6 - CASSLGTEDTIYF
14 TRBV18 - CASSPPGVGDIQYF
13 TRBV6-5 TRBD1 CASSRTGFRGYTF
16 TRBV27 - CASSFRQGFTNSPLHF
16 TRBV3-1/TRBV3-2 TRBD1 CASSHTRTGEGNTIYF
15 TRBV6-6 TRBD1 CASSYSSGQGVTQYF
14 TRBV2 - CASSDPPPSEGFLF
14 TRBV7-8 TRBD2 CASSGRGAHNEQFF
15 TRBV11-2 - CASSLGSLRTDTQYF
15 TRBV6-2/TRBV6-3 TRBD1 CASSYVTGGSNGYTF
15 TRBV5-4 TRBD1 CASSSTGTDNYGYTF
15 TRBV18 - CASSPAGGLVEKLFF
15 TRBV6-6 TRBD1 CASSYPGQGGNTIYF